This TCR beta chain is from a study of blood T cells in healthy people across ages. A few counts support this clonotype. Using a J-beta primer mix together with a sample-barcoded 5' primer, a second PCR was run for about 6 to 11 cycles. One entry per CDR3 protein, called by TCRdb with MiXCR from the 5' RACE reads. The table lists some 1.4 million distinct CDR3 sequences, roughly 45% of them singletons. The CDR3 spans 13 residues. The ends lost 7 bases at V and 7 bases at J; junction bases unmatched: 9. The germline V gene encodes CDR1 DFQATT and CDR2 SNEGSKA (reference sequence). The receptor was isolated from a woman younger than 35 in good health. Sequencing was carried out using blood. The rearrangement links TRBV20-1 to TRBJ2-1, with 8 bases matching TRBD2. CDR3 region: CSVRQAGGNEQFF. CDR3 bases: TGCAGTGTAAGACAGGCGGGGGGAAATGAGCAGTTCTTC.